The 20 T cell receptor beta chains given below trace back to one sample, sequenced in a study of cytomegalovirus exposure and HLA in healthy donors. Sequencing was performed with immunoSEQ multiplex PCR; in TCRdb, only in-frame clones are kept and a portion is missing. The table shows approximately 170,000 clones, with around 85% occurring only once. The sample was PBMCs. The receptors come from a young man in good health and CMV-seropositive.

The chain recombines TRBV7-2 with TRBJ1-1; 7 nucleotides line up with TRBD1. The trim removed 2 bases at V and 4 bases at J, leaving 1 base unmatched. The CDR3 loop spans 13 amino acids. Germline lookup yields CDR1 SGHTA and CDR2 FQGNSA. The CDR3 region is CASSLTGVTEAFF. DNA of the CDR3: TGTGCCAGCAGCTTAACAGGGGTCACTGAAGCTTTCTTT.

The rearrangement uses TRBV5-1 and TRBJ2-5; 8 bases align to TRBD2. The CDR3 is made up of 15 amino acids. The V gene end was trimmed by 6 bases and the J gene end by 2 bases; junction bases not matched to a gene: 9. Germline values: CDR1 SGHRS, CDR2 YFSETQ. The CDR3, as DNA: TGCGCCAGCACCCCCGGGGGCGGGGGGCAAGAGACCCAGTACTTC. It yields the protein CASTPGGGGQETQYF. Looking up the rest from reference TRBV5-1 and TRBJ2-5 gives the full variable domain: KAGVTQTPRYLIKTRGQQVTLSCSPISGHRSVSWYQQTPGQGLQFLFEYFSETQRNKGNFPGRFSGRQFSNSRSEMNVSTLELGDSALYLCASTPGGGGQETQYFGPGTRLLVL.

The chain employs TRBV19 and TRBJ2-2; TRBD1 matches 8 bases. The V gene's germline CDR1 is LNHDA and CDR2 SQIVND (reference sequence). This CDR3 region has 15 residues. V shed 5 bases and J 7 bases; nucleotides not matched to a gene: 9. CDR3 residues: CASSPYTGGLGELFF. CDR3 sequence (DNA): TGTGCCAGTAGTCCTTACACAGGGGGTCTCGGGGAGCTGTTTTTT.

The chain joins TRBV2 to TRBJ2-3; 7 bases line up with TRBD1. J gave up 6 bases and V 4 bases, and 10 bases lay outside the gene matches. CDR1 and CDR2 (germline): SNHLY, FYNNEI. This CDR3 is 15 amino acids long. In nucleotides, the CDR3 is TGTGCCAGCAGTGCCGACAGGGATTTGGGCGATACGCAGTATTTT. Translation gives CASSADRDLGDTQYF.

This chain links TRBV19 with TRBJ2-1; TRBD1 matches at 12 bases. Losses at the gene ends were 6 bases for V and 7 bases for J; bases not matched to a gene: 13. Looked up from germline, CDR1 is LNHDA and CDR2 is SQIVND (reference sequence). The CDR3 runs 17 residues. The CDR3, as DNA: TGTGCCAGTAGGGAACCCGGGGGACAGGGGGCGCGAAATGAGCAGTTCTTC. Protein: CASREPGGQGARNEQFF.

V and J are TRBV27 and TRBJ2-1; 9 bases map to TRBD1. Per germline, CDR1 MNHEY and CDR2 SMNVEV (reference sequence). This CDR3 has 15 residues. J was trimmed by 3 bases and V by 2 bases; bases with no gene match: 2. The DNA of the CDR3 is TGTGCCAGCAGTTTAAAGGGACAGGGCTACAATGAGCAGTTCTTC. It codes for CASSLKGQGYNEQFF.

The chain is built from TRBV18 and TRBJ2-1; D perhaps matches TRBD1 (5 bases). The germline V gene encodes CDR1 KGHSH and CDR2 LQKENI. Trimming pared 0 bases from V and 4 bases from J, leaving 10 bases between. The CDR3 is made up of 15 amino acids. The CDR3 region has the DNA TGTGCCAGCTCACCACCGGGGCACAGATACAATGAGCAGTTCTTC. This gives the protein CASSPPGHRYNEQFF. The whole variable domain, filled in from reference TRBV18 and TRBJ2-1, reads NAGVMQNPRHLVRRRGQEARLRCSPMKGHSHVYWYRQLPEEGLKFMVYLQKENIIDESGMPKERFSAEFPKEGPSILRIQQVVRGDSAAYFCASSPPGHRYNEQFFGPGTRLTVL.

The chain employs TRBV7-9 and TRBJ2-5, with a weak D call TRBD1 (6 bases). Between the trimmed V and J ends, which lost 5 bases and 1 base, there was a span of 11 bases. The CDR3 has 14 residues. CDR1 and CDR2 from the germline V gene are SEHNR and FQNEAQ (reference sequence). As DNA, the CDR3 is TGTGCCAGCAGCACATACAGGGCCCAAGAGACCCAGTACTTC. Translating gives CASSTYRAQETQYF. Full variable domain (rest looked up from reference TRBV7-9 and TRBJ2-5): DTGVSQNPRHKITKRGQNVTFRCDPISEHNRLYWYRQTLGQGPEFLTYFQNEAQLEKSRLLSDRFSAERPKGSFSTLEIQRTEQGDSAMYLCASSTYRAQETQYFGPGTRLLVL.

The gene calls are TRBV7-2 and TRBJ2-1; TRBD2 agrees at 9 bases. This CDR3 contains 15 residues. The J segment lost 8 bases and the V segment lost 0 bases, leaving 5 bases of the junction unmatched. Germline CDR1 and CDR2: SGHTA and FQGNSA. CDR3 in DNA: TGTGCCAGCAGCTTAGCTGGCGGGGGGGCCTATGAGCAGTTCTTC. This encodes CASSLAGGGAYEQFF.

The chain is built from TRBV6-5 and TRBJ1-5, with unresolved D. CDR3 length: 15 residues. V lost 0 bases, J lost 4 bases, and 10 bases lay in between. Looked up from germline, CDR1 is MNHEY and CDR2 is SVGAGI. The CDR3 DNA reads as TGTGCCAGCAGTTACTCGGCGGGGTTTAATCAGCCCCAGCATTTT. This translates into CASSYSAGFNQPQHF.

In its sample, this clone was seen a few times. In nucleotides, the CDR3 is TGTGCCAGCAGCCATATCAAGACAGGGCGGTCTAACTATGGCTACACCTTC. It specifies CASSHIKTGRSNYGYTF. The chain uses TRBV5-4 and TRBJ1-2, with TRBD1 matching 7 bases. The CDR3 covers 17 residues. Looked up from germline, CDR1 is SGHNT and CDR2 is YYREEE (reference sequence). Unmatched junction bases numbered 12, after V lost 4 bases and J lost 0 bases. Together with reference TRBV5-4 and TRBJ1-2, the CDR3 gives the full variable domain: ETGVTQSPTHLIKTRGQQVTLRCSSQSGHNTVSWYQQALGQGPQFIFQYYREEENGRGNFPPRFSGLQFPNYSSELNVNALELDDSALYLCASSHIKTGRSNYGYTFGSGTRLTVV.

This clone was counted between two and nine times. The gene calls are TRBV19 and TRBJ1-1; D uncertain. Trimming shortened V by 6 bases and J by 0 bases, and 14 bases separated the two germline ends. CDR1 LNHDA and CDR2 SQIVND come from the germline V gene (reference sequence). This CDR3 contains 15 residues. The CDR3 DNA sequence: TGTGCCAGTAGCCTCATCTCCACAGTGAACACTGAAGCTTTCTTT. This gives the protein CASSLISTVNTEAFF.

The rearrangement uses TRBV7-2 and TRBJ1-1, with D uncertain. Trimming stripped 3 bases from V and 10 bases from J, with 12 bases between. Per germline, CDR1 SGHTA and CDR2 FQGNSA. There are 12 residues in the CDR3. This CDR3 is CASSFAWHGAFF. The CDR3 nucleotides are TGTGCCAGCAGCTTCGCCTGGCATGGAGCTTTCTTT.

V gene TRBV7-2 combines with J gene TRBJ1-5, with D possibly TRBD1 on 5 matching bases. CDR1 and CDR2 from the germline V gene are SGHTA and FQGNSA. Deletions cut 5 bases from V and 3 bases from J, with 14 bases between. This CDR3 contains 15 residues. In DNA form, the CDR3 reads TGTGCCAGCAGCGGGGCTACAAGCGTCAATCAGCCCCAGCATTTT. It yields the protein CASSGATSVNQPQHF. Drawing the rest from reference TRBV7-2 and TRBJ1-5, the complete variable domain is GAGVSQSPSNKVTEKGKDVELRCDPISGHTALYWYRQSLGQGLEFLIYFQGNSAPDKSGLPSDRFSAERTGGSVSTLTIQRTQQEDSAVYLCASSGATSVNQPQHFGDGTRLSIL.

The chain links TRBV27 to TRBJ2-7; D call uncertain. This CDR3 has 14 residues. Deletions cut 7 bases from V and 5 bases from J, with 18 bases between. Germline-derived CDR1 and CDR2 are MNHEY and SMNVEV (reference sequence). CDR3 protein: CASTPTPPGNEQYF. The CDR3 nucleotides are TGTGCCAGCACTCCCACTCCGCCGGGTAACGAGCAGTACTTC.

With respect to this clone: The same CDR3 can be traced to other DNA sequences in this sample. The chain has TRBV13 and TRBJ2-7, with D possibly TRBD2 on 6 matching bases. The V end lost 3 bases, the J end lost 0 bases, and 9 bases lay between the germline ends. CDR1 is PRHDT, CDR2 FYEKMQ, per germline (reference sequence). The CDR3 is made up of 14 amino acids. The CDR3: CASSLPGGSYEQYF. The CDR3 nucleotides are TGTGCCAGCAGCTTGCCCGGGGGCTCCTACGAGCAGTACTTC. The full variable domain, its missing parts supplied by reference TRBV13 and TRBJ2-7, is AAGVIQSPRHLIKEKRETATLKCYPIPRHDTVYWYQQGPGQDPQFLISFYEKMQSDKGSIPDRFSAQQFSDYHSELNMSSLELGDSALYFCASSLPGGSYEQYFGPGTRLTVT.

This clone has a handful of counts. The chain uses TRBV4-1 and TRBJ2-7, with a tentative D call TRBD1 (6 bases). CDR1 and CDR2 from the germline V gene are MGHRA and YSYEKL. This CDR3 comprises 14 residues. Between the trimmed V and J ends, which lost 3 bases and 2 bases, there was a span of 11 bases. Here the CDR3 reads CASSQGTLAYEQYF. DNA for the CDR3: TGCGCCAGCAGCCAGGGGACACTTGCCTACGAGCAGTACTTC.

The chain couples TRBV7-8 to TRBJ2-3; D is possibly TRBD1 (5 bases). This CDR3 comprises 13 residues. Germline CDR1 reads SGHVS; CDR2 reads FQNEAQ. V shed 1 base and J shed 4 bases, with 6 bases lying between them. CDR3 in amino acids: CASSLVGADTQYF. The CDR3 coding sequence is TGTGCCAGCAGCTTAGTAGGGGCAGATACGCAGTATTTT.

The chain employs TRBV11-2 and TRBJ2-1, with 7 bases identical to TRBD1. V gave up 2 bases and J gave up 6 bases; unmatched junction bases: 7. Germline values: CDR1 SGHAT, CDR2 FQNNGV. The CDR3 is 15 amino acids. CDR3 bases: TGTGCCAGCAGCTTACCTTTCGGACAGGCCAATGAGCAGTTCTTC. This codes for CASSLPFGQANEQFF.

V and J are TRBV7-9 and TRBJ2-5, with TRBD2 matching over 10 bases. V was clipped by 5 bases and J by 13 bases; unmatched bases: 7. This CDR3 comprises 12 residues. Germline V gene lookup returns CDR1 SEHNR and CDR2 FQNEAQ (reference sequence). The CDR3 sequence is CASSVGLAVWYF. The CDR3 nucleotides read TGTGCCAGCAGCGTCGGACTAGCGGTTTGGTACTTC.